This T cell receptor (beta chain) was sequenced during a study of T-cell reconstitution after alpha-beta-depleted transplantation in children. V was clipped by 4 bases and J by 6 bases; unmatched bases: 12. Germline loops: CDR1 SGHRS, CDR2 YFSETQ. The CDR3 spans 16 residues. Unique molecular identifiers featured in how the TCRbeta library was prepared. Each CDR3 protein is one row after TCRdb ran MiXCR on the PCR reads. The sample holds 150,000 to 250,000 distinct CDR3 sequences, more than 12% seen once. The chain recombines TRBV5-1 with TRBJ2-7; 11 bases match TRBD2. The sequence was obtained from a human donor who donated a stem cell graft to a child with acute lymphoblastic leukemia. Here the sequenced sample was PBMCs from the stem cell graft donor, taken from the stem cell graft. CDR3 amino acids: CASSAGTSGRTGEQYF. In DNA, the CDR3 is TGCGCCAGCAGCGCCGGAACTAGCGGGAGAACGGGCGAGCAGTACTTC.